Sequencing of this T cell receptor beta chain was carried out in a study of beta chain features in type 1 diabetes listed by TCRdb under 2018. In the study overall: No differences in mean age, gender distribution, total cell number or subset yield were found between patients and healthy donors. A total of 107,917,701 sorted cells were examined across all samples, and a strong correlation was observed between cell number per subset and RNA yield. In the study, recently diagnosed type 1 diabetes patients and matched healthy donors were compared on the TCRB repertoires of their sorted circulating CD4+ T cell subsets. Regulatory and stem cell-like memory subsets were obtained from only 8 patients and roughly eight healthy donors, while naive and central memory subsets were obtained from all 28 donors. What the research found in general, with its limitations: Because cDNA was sequenced instead of genomic DNA, highly expressing activated cells could be over-represented, though the groups showed no difference in activation or CD3 levels. Naive, central memory and regulatory TCRB repertoires appeared to be more alike among patients than among healthy donors. Shorter templates might have been favored by PCR, but patient and control samples were amplified and corrected together, so both groups would have been affected equally by any skew. At VDJ recombination sites, type 1 diabetes patients had fewer insertions and more deleted nucleotides, which implies abnormalities in thymic rearrangement. Because the HLA sub-analyses included only small numbers of individuals, any influence of HLA type on TCRB rearrangement was left unresolved. A moderate but significant shortening of TCRB CDR3 length was observed in type 1 diabetes patients in all four CD4+ subsets.

All of the isolated RNA was reverse transcribed with the High Capacity cDNA Reverse Transcription Kit, so expressed TCRB transcripts were sequenced. Naive, central memory and regulatory T cell samples underwent deep immunoSEQ sequencing, averaging approximately 3.3 million total reads per sample. Sorted cells were lysed in RLT buffer, and RNA was extracted using DNase-treated RNeasy Micro or Mini kits according to cell number. Each cell subset was processed separately to prevent cross-contamination, with patient and healthy donor samples processed together. TCRB sequences were amplified from cDNA with the immunoSEQ multiplex PCR, producing 87-bp fragments spanning the CDR3 region. Sequencing of the amplicons was done on the Illumina HiSeq platform. Turning to the authors' computational methods: PCR bias was corrected computationally using synthetic template baselines, and reads within Hamming distance 2 were collapsed, with unmergeable singletons discarded. Reads were aligned against IMGT to assign V, D and J genes, CDR3 length and insertions or deletions at six rearrangement sites. Clonotype counts were normalized to sorted cell number within each subset before computing true diversity and Gini coefficients with the tcR R package. The overlap coefficient, calculated on TCRB nucleotide sequences, was used to quantify repertoire sharing. TCRdb obtained this table from immuneACCESS and retained in-frame rearrangements with V and J assigned. These tables miss some clones; where compared with another copy, unresolved V genes account for less than half of the shortfall, and the remainder is unexplained. The DNA was the basis for D and trimming; V, J and clone size are from that table. The sample data list around 150,000 clones, and around 8.6% of these were observed just once. The ten largest clones take up over 0.5% of the sample.

From each donor, a single peripheral blood sample of approximately 0.11 L on average was drawn into heparinised tubes. Using a panel that included CD45RO, CCR7, CD25, CD127, CD95 and CD27, naive, central memory, regulatory and stem cell-like memory CD4+ T cells were sorted on a BD FACSAria II. A purity above 95% was achieved for all sorted populations. Right away, PBMCs were isolated by Lymphoprep density gradient centrifugation and were stained directly, with no culture step. Samples were stained and sorted in pairs, with one healthy donor and one patient per experiment, so that batch effects were minimized. CDR1 is given as SEHNR and CDR2 as FQNEAQ, both from the germline V gene (reference sequence). Germline trimming: 5 bases from V, 3 bases from J; junction bases outside gene matches: 7. From the cysteine through the phenylalanine, the CDR3 covers 15 amino acids. Only the CDR3 part of the read is kept: 45 bases, read in frame from the first base.

Concerning this clone: Its recognized antigen is unknown. Base qualities are missing; no much larger clone stands one base away.

Sequencing was performed on central memory CD4+ T cells from blood. This TCR was recovered from a woman aged 18-30 years with type 1 diabetes. Recombination linked TRBV7-9 to TRBJ1-1; TRBD1 lines up with 9 middle nucleotides. The CDR3 protein sequence reads: CASSHRGLADTEAFF. The nucleotide sequence reads TGTGCCAGCAGCCACAGGGGGCTGGCGGACACTGAAGCTTTCTTT.